These 22 T cell receptor beta chains share one sample of origin, sequenced in a study of glioma-infiltrating T cells after dendritic cell vaccination. Assay: immunoSEQ multiplex PCR; the TCRdb copy retains only in-frame clones and omits some. The sample lists roughly 70,000 clones; over 75% were seen once. The input for sequencing was blood, taken before dendritic cell vaccination. The receptors come from a human donor with glioblastoma.

V usage is TRBV6-1 and J usage is TRBJ2-5; 9 positions agree with TRBD1. Germline loops: CDR1 MNHNS, CDR2 SASEGT. The CDR3 has 12 amino acids. V lost 1 base to trimming and J lost 9 bases; unmatched junction nucleotides: 0. DNA for the CDR3: TGTGCCAGCAGTGAAGGGACAGGGGCCCAGTACTTC. It codes for CASSEGTGAQYF.

V gene TRBV27 combines with J gene TRBJ1-5; D unclear. The germline V and J ends were trimmed by 6 bases and 4 bases, with 16 bases remaining between them. The CDR3 has 15 amino acids. Germline CDR1 is MNHEY and CDR2 is SMNVEV (reference sequence). The CDR3 nucleotides are TGTGCCAGCAGCCCAATCGGGGTTGGGAATCAGCCCCAGCATTTT. Its protein is CASSPIGVGNQPQHF.

This clone has only a few counts. The chain has TRBV6-1 and TRBJ1-6, with unresolved D. The V end lost 1 base, the J end lost 8 bases, and 6 bases lay between the germline ends. CDR3 length equals 13 residues. The germline V gene has CDR1 MNHNS and CDR2 SASEGT. CDR3 nucleotide sequence: TGTGCCAGCAGTGAAGTTATCGATTCACCCCTCCACTTT. It yields the protein CASSEVIDSPLHF.

The genes are TRBV7-6 and TRBJ2-7; 9 bases fit TRBD1. V lost 5 bases and J lost 6; bases outside the gene matches: 8. The CDR3 loop spans 14 amino acids. CDR1 SGHVS and CDR2 FNYEAQ come from the germline V gene. This chain's CDR3 is CASSPRDRVREQYF. The CDR3 DNA follows: TGTGCCAGCAGCCCCCGGGACAGGGTTCGCGAGCAGTACTTC. Together with reference TRBV7-6 and TRBJ2-7, the CDR3 gives the full variable domain: GAGVSQSPRYKVTKRGQDVALRCDPISGHVSLYWYRQALGQGPEFLTYFNYEAQQDKSGLPNDRFSAERPEGSISTLTIQRTEQRDSAMYRCASSPRDRVREQYFGPGTRLTVT.

The V and J genes are TRBV11-2 and TRBJ2-2; TRBD1 aligns across 9 bases. The germline V gene encodes CDR1 SGHAT and CDR2 FQNNGV. The junction had 5 bases not matched to a gene; V was cut back by 4 bases and J by 5 bases. This CDR3 is built from 15 residues. The CDR3 loop is CASSSWTGETGELFF. The CDR3, as DNA: TGTGCCAGCAGCTCGTGGACAGGGGAGACCGGGGAGCTGTTTTTT.

V usage is TRBV6-4 and J usage is TRBJ2-1; tentatively, D is TRBD2 (5 bases). The CDR3 has 15 amino acids. CDR1 and CDR2 (germline): MRHNA, SNTAGT. V was trimmed by 8 bases and J by 0 bases, leaving 14 bases between them. CDR3 nucleotides: TGTGCCAGCCGAGGAGGCCCCAGCTCCTACAATGAGCAGTTCTTC. It specifies CASRGGPSSYNEQFF.

This clone occurred a few times. The gene calls are TRBV2 and TRBJ2-2; TRBD2 aligns across 10 bases. Germline V lookup: CDR1 SNHLY, CDR2 FYNNEI. The CDR3 extends over 16 amino acids. V lost 6 bases to trimming and J lost 6 bases; unmatched junction nucleotides: 10. The CDR3 DNA sequence: TGTGCCAGCAGGTCACAAAGCGGGGGGGCCTCCGGGGAGCTGTTTTTT. Translation gives CASRSQSGGASGELFF.

The chain links TRBV11-2 to TRBJ2-1; 10 positions match TRBD1. The V and J ends lost 6 bases and 4 bases, in that order; junction bases with no gene match: 9. This CDR3 spans 16 amino acids. CDR1 is SGHAT, CDR2 FQNNGV, per germline. Here the CDR3 reads CASRRLDRGMYNEQFF. DNA of the CDR3: TGTGCCAGCAGGCGCCTGGACAGGGGGATGTACAATGAGCAGTTCTTC. The full variable domain, with the rest looked up from reference TRBV11-2 and TRBJ2-1, is EAGVAQSPRYKIIEKRQSVAFWCNPISGHATLYWYQQILGQGPKLLIQFQNNGVVDDSQLPKDRFSAERLKGVDSTLKIQPAKLEDSAVYLCASRRLDRGMYNEQFFGPGTRLTVL.

The chain uses TRBV19 and TRBJ2-1, with TRBD2 identical over 7 bases. V was clipped by 1 base and J by 1 base; unmatched bases: 7. CDR1 and CDR2 (germline): LNHDA, SQIVND (reference sequence). The CDR3 length is 17 residues. This CDR3 reads CASSIALAGVSYNEQFF. CDR3 sequence (DNA): TGTGCCAGTAGTATAGCCCTTGCGGGAGTGTCCTACAATGAGCAGTTCTTC.

CDR3 sequence (DNA): TGCGCCAGCAGCCAAGATCAAGGGACAGGGGCACAGTACGTC. Amino acid sequence: CASSQDQGTGAQYV. This sequence joins TRBV4-1 and TRBJ2-7; TRBD1 aligns across 10 bases. V lost 0 bases to trimming and J lost 10 bases; unmatched junction nucleotides: 6. Germline loops: CDR1 MGHRA, CDR2 YSYEKL. The length of the CDR3 is 14 residues.

The J gene is TRBJ1-2, the V gene TRBV19, with a possible D match to TRBD1 (5 bases). Deletions cut 7 bases from V and 4 bases from J, with 19 bases between. Germline V gene sequence: CDR1 LNHDA, CDR2 SQIVND (reference sequence). The length of the CDR3 is 15 residues. The CDR3 loop reads CASTEITGLRYGYTF. For the CDR3, the DNA is TGTGCCAGTACAGAGATAACAGGTCTGCGCTATGGCTACACCTTC. Filled out from reference TRBV19 and TRBJ1-2, the complete variable domain reads DGGITQSPKYLFRKEGQNVTLSCEQNLNHDAMYWYRQDPGQGLRLIYYSQIVNDFQKGDIAEGYSVSREKKESFPLTVTSAQKNPTAFYLCASTEITGLRYGYTFGSGTRLTVV.

This chain joins TRBV29-1 and TRBJ2-7; 8 positions match TRBD2. Germline V lookup: CDR1 SQVTM, CDR2 ANQGSEA. The CDR3 is made up of 17 amino acids. With V trimmed by 1 base and J by 2 bases, 13 bases remained unmatched. For the CDR3, the DNA is TGCAGCGTTGAAGGTCGAGCGGATAGCGGGGCTACCTACGAGCAGTACTTC. Translating it yields CSVEGRADSGATYEQYF.

The J gene is TRBJ2-5, the V gene TRBV4-2, with TRBD2 matching 10 bases. V gave up 0 bases and J gave up 7 bases; unmatched junction bases: 14. Per the germline V gene, CDR1 is LGHNA and CDR2 is YNFKEQ. The CDR3 is 18 residues long. CDR3 sequence: CASSQEVQAGGRGVTQYF. The CDR3 DNA sequence: TGTGCCAGCAGCCAAGAAGTGCAAGCGGGGGGGCGCGGAGTGACCCAGTACTTC.

The chain has TRBV6-1 and TRBJ2-5, with 9 bases that match TRBD2. The CDR3 runs to 13 residues. V lost 7 bases and J lost 3; bases outside the gene matches: 3. Germline V lookup: CDR1 MNHNS, CDR2 SASEGT. The CDR3 is CASKLAGEETQYF. CDR3 DNA sequence: TGTGCCAGCAAATTAGCGGGGGAAGAGACCCAGTACTTC.

This clone was recorded once. This chain joins TRBV28 and TRBJ2-3; perhaps TRBD1 as D (5 bases). Germline loops: CDR1 MDHEN, CDR2 SYDVKM. Trimming removed 2 bases at V and 3 bases at J, with 24 bases between. CDR3 length: 19 residues. The CDR3 protein is CASSLALYRGQGGTDTQYF. CDR3 coding DNA: TGTGCCAGCAGTTTAGCATTGTACCGTGGGCAGGGCGGAACAGATACGCAGTATTTT.

This clone was picked up one time. CDR3 residues: CASSWALGNQPQHF. The CDR3, as DNA: TGTGCCAGCAGTTGGGCACTTGGCAATCAGCCCCAGCATTTT. The V call is TRBV28, the J call TRBJ1-5; D gene ambiguous. The germline V gene encodes CDR1 MDHEN and CDR2 SYDVKM. The CDR3 length is 14 residues. The germline V and J ends were trimmed by 4 bases and 2 bases, with 9 bases remaining between them.

The CDR3 protein is CASKGQGSETQYF. The CDR3, as DNA: TGCGCCAGCAAGGGACAGGGGTCAGAGACCCAGTACTTC. The J gene is TRBJ2-5, the V gene TRBV5-1, with TRBD1 identical over 10 bases. CDR1 SGHRS and CDR2 YFSETQ come from the germline V gene. The length of the CDR3 is 13 residues. J lost 4 bases, V lost 6 bases, and 3 bases had no gene match.

The V call is TRBV5-4, the J call TRBJ2-5; D is perhaps TRBD2 (7 bases). Germline CDR1 SGHNT, CDR2 YYREEE (reference sequence). V was clipped by 0 bases and J by 5 bases, with 17 bases between them. The CDR3 contains 16 residues. The CDR3 here is CASSLAGGREAETQYF. DNA of the CDR3: TGTGCCAGCAGCTTGGCCGGGGGGCGAGAAGCCGAGACCCAGTACTTC. The entire variable domain, with the rest obtained from reference TRBV5-4 and TRBJ2-5, is as follows: ETGVTQSPTHLIKTRGQQVTLRCSSQSGHNTVSWYQQALGQGPQFIFQYYREEENGRGNFPPRFSGLQFPNYSSELNVNALELDDSALYLCASSLAGGREAETQYFGPGTRLLVL.

The chain links TRBV27 to TRBJ1-4, with no clear D. Trimming pared 0 bases from V and 5 bases from J, leaving 10 bases between. The germline V gene encodes CDR1 MNHEY and CDR2 SMNVEV (reference sequence). CDR3 length: 15 amino acids. This CDR3 is CASSLSFSRNEKLFF. In nucleotides, the CDR3 is TGTGCCAGCAGTTTATCGTTCAGTCGCAATGAAAAACTGTTTTTT.

The rearrangement joins TRBV27 to TRBJ2-7, with a weak D call TRBD1 (6 bases). The germline V and J ends were trimmed by 4 bases and 6 bases, with 16 bases remaining between them. The CDR3 consists of 14 residues. Germline V CDR1 and CDR2: MNHEY, SMNVEV (reference sequence). The chain's CDR3 is CASSYAGLGGEQYF. The CDR3 DNA sequence: TGTGCCAGCAGTTATGCCGGGTTAGGGGGCGAGCAGTACTTC.

This chain joins TRBV18 and TRBJ2-5; no reliable D call. The J call may be faulty, since TRBJ2-7 better matches the DNA end. Germline CDR1 KGHSH, CDR2 LQKENI. The CDR3 totals 15 residues. The DNA of the CDR3 is TGTGCCAGCTCACCATCCGAGGCATTTTTCCACGAGCAGTACTTC. The encoded protein is CASSPSEAFFHEQYF.

This chain links TRBV18 with TRBJ1-2; 8 bases line up with TRBD1. V was clipped by 2 bases and J by 2 bases; unmatched bases: 4. This CDR3 region has 15 residues. CDR1 and CDR2 from the germline V gene are KGHSH and LQKENI. As DNA, the CDR3 is TGTGCCAGCTCACCAGCCTCAGGGGGCAACTATGGCTACACCTTC. This codes for CASSPASGGNYGYTF. Filled out from reference TRBV18 and TRBJ1-2, the complete variable domain reads NAGVMQNPRHLVRRRGQEARLRCSPMKGHSHVYWYRQLPEEGLKFMVYLQKENIIDESGMPKERFSAEFPKEGPSILRIQQVVRGDSAAYFCASSPASGGNYGYTFGSGTRLTVV.